This TCR beta chain was recovered during a study of T cell responses to AZD1222 COVID-19 vaccine. Only in-frame clones appear in the TCRdb table, and some are missing; sequencing was by immunoSEQ multiplex PCR. The profile shows around 160,000 clones, more than 85% of them singletons. Details on this clone: Its antigen is not identified.

Study findings and constraints: Distributed over spike, vaccine-associated CD4 TCRs predominated at 160-218 and 743-854. Donors were largely white British and mainly female; clonal diversity was possibly underestimated.

CDR3 size: 16 residues. The ends were cut back, 4 bases at V and 1 base at J, with 17 bases in the middle. Germline CDR1 SGDLS, CDR2 YYNGEE. The sample here was peripheral blood, taken on day 0 of AZD1222 vaccination. V usage is TRBV9 and J usage is TRBJ1-2; the D is unclear. The clonotype was recovered from an adult in good health. The CDR3 sequence is CASSPQTGKNNYGYTF. The CDR3 DNA reads as TGTGCCAGCAGCCCCCAGACCGGGAAAAATAACTATGGCTACACCTTC.